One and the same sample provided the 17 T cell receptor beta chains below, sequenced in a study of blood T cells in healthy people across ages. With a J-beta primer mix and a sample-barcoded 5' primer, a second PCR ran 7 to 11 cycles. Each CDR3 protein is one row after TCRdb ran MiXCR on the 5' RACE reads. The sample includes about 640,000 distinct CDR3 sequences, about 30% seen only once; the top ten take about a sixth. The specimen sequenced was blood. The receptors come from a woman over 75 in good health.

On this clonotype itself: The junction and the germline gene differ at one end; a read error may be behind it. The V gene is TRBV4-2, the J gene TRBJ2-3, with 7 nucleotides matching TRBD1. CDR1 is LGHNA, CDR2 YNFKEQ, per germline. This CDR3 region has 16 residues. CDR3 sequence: CASSPPVRGITGTQYF. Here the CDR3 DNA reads TGTGCCAGCAGCCCTCCAGTCAGGGGGATCACAGGTACGCAGTATTTT.

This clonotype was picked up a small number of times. The CDR3 region has the DNA TGTGCCAGCAGCTTATCGGCGGGGTTGTTGCAAGAGACCCAGTACTTC. Protein: CASSLSAGLLQETQYF. The rearrangement links TRBV7-2 to TRBJ2-5; tentatively, D is TRBD2 (6 bases). The V end was cut by 2 bases, the J end by 2 bases, with 15 bases between. There are 16 residues in the CDR3. Germline CDR1 SGHTA, CDR2 FQGNSA.

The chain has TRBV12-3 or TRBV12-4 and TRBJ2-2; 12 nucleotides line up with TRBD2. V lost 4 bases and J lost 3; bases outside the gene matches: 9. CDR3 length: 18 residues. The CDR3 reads CASSSLSGLAGYTGELFF. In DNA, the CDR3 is TGTGCCAGCAGTTCCCTGAGCGGACTAGCGGGGTACACCGGGGAGCTGTTTTTT.

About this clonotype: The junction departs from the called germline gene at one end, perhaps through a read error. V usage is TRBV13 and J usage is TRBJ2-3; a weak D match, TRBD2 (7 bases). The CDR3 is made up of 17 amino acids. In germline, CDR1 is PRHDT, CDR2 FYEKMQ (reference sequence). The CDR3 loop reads CAGSLSRGARRPDTQYF. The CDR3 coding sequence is TGTGCCGGCAGCCTCAGCCGGGGGGCCCGACGCCCCGATACGCAGTATTTT. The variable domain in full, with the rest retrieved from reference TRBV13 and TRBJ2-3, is AAGVIQSPRHLIKEKRETATLKCYPIPRHDTVYWYQQGPGQDPQFLISFYEKMQSDKGSIPDRFSAQQFSDYHSELNMSSLELGDSALYFCAGSLSRGARRPDTQYFGPGTRLTVL.

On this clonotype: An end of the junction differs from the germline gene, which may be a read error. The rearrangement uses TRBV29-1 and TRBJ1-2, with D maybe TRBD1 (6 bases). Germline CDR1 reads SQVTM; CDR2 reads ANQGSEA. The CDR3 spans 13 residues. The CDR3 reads CSVEGQGSYGCTF. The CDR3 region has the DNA TGCAGCGTTGAGGGGCAGGGGAGCTATGGCTGCACCTTC.

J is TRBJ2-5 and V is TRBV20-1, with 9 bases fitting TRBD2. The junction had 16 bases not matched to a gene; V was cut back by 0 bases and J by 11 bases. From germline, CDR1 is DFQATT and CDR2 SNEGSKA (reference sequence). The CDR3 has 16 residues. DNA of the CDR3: TGCAGTGCTAGAGATTCATTAAGCGGGGGGCTCAATAAGCAGTACTTC. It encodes CSARDSLSGGLNKQYF.

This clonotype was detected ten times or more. The CDR3 DNA is TGCAGCGTTTTTACAGGGCTCGCGATCGGGACCCAGTACTTC. Amino acid sequence: CSVFTGLAIGTQYF. V gene TRBV29-1 combines with J gene TRBJ2-5, with D perhaps matching TRBD1 (6 bases). CDR1 is SQVTM, CDR2 ANQGSEA, per germline. The CDR3 runs to 14 residues. Trimming removed 5 bases at V and 7 bases at J, with 20 bases between.

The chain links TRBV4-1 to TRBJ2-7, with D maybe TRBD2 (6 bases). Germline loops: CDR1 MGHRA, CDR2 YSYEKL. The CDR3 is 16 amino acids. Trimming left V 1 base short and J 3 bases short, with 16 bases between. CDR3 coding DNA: TGCGCCAGCAGCCAAGGTGCGGGAAGAAAGTTCTACGAGCAGTACTTC. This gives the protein CASSQGAGRKFYEQYF.

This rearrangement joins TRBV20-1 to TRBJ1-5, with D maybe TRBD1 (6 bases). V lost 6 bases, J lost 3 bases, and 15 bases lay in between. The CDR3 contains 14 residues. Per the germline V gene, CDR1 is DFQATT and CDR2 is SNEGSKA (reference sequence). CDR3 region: CSAKTPGVNQPQHF. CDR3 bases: TGCAGTGCCAAAACCCCAGGGGTCAATCAGCCCCAGCATTTT.

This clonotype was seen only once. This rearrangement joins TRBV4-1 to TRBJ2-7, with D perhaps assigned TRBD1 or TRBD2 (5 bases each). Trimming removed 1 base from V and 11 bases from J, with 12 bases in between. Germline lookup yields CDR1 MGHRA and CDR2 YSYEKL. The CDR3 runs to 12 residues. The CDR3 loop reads CASSQGTGLEYV. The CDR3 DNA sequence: TGCGCCAGCAGCCAAGGAACGGGGCTGGAGTACGTC.

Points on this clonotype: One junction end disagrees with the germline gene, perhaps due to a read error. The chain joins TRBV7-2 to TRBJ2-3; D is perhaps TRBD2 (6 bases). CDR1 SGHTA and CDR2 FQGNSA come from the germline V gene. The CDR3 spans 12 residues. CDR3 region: CVSSWTMDTQYF. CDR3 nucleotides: TGCGTCAGCAGCTGGACTATGGATACGCAGTATTTT.

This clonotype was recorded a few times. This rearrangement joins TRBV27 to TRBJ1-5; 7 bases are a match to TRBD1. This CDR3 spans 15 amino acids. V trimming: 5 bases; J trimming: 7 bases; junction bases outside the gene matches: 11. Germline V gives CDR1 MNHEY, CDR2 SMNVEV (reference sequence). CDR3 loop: CASSPGGQAVQPQHF. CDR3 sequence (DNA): TGTGCCAGCAGTCCAGGGGGGCAGGCAGTCCAGCCCCAGCATTTT.

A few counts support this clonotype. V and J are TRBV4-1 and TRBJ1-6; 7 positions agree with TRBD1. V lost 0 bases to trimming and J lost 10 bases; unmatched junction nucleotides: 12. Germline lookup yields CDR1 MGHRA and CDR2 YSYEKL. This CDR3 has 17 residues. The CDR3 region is CASSQDQGGAGLSPLHF. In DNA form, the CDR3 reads TGCGCCAGCAGCCAAGATCAAGGGGGCGCGGGTCTGTCACCCCTCCACTTT.

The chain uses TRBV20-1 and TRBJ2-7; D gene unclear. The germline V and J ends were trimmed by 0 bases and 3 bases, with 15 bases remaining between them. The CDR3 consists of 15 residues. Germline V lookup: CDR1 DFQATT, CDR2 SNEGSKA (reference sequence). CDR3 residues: CSARDLTPVSYEQYF. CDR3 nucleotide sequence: TGCAGTGCTAGAGATCTGACACCCGTTAGCTACGAGCAGTACTTC.

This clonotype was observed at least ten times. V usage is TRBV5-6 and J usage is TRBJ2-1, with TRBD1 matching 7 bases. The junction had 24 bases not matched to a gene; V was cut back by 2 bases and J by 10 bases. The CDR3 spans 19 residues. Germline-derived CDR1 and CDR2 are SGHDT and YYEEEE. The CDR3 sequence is CASSLKLMTDRRLQREQFF. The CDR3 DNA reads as TGTGCCAGCAGCTTAAAGTTAATGACGGACAGGCGTCTACAACGGGAGCAGTTCTTC.

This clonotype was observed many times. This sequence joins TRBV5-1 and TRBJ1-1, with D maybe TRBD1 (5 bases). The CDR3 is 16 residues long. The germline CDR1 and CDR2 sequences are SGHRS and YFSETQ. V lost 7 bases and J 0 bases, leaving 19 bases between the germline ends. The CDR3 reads CASGGAGSSMNTEAFF. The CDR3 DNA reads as TGCGCCAGCGGCGGGGCAGGGTCGTCCATGAACACTGAAGCTTTCTTT.

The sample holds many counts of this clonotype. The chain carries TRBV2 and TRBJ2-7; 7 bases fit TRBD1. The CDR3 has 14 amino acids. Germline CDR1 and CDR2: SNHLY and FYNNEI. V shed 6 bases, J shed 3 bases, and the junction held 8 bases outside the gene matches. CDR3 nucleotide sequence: TGTGCCAGCAGGGCTCAGACAGGGAGCTACGAGCAGTACTTC. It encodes CASRAQTGSYEQYF. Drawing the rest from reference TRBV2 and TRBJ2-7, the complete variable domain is EPEVTQTPSHQVTQMGQEVILRCVPISNHLYFYWYRQILGQKVEFLVSFYNNEISEKSEIFDDQFSVERPDGSNFTLKIRSTKLEDSAMYFCASRAQTGSYEQYFGPGTRLTVT.